Each of the 2 T cell receptor beta chains below was sequenced from the same sample in a study of Graves' ophthalmopathy and Graves' hyperthyroidism. Beta-chain TCR CDR3 regions were amplified from RNA transcripts. The authors performed first-round RT-PCR with HTBI primers and then a second-round multiplex PCR. A single record per CDR3 protein comes from TCRdb applying MiXCR to the multiplex PCR reads. The profile shows hundreds of thousands of distinct CDR3 sequences, roughly 20% of them singletons. The sequenced sample consisted of peripheral blood. The receptors originated from a woman younger than 30 with stable Graves' hyperthyroidism.

Concerning this clonotype itself: At one of its ends the junction is not consistent with the germline gene, which may arise from a read error. The V call is TRBV5-1, the J call TRBJ2-2; 12 positions agree with TRBD2. CDR3 length: 18 amino acids. From germline, CDR1 is SGHRS and CDR2 YFSETQ. Here the CDR3 reads CSSSSSQTSGSSTGELFF. DNA for the CDR3: TGCTCCAGCAGCTCTTCCCAGACTAGCGGGAGTTCCACCGGGGAGCTGTTTTTT.

This clonotype was recorded once. The CDR3 coding sequence is TGTGCCAGCATACTCATCAGGGGCGAGCAGTACTTC. Its translation: CASILIRGEQYF. The rearrangement joins TRBV12-3 or TRBV12-4 to TRBJ2-7; a possible D gene is TRBD1 (6 bases). V was clipped by 7 bases and J by 6 bases, with 13 bases between them. This CDR3 contains 12 residues.